A selection of T cell receptor beta chains follows, all from one sample in a study of response to subunit inactivated influenza vaccine. TCRdb re-called the RT-PCR reads with MiXCR, one entry per CDR3 protein. The profile shows 560,000 or so distinct CDR3 sequences, less than 10% of them singletons. Here the sequenced sample was PBMCs from blood, taken roughly 24 months after vaccination. The receptor set was obtained from a man aged 50-75 years who received an inactivated influenza vaccine. Both conserved end residues are trimmed from each CDR3. A row's size may be missing; if present it is once, few, many or a size class.

TRBV12-3/TRBV12-4	TRBJ1-3	many	ASRRQGSGNTIY
TRBV5-5	TRBJ2-7	-	ARAWDTYEQY
TRBV5-1	TRBJ2-1	many	ASSASGRSFGDEQF
TRBV6-2/TRBV6-3	TRBJ2-1	few	ASSLGPGGVDNEQF
TRBV7-2	TRBJ1-6	few	ASSPFNSPLH
TRBV20-1	TRBJ1-2	few	RPEGGDYGYT
TRBV5-1	TRBJ2-3	few	ASSLAWELAGGTDTQY
TRBV20-1	TRBJ1-5	few	SARASPGQGVGNQPQH
TRBV5-5	TRBJ1-5	-	ASSLGGQRNQPQH
TRBV4-1	TRBJ1-1	-	ASSQGGQGSPEAF
TRBV9	TRBJ2-3	-	ASSVKVAGIGSDTQY
TRBV6-5	TRBJ1-5	many	ASSYGRREPQH
TRBV5-1	TRBJ2-7	many	ASSLAQGASEQY
TRBV20-1	TRBJ2-5	few	SARDGTSSQETQY
TRBV11-2	TRBJ1-1	many	ASSFPGRTEAF
TRBV6-1	TRBJ1-2	few	ASRKGSSGYGYT
TRBV5-1	TRBJ2-1	-	ASSPLDNEQF
TRBV14	TRBJ2-2	few	ASSQDLRTNTGELF
TRBV7-9	TRBJ1-6	few	ASSLTDENLH
TRBV6-4	TRBJ2-1	many	ASSNLGTSGVEENEQF
TRBV11-2	TRBJ2-7	-	ASSQSGSHVYEQY
TRBV20-1	TRBJ1-5	many	SAREIGQGALQPQH
TRBV29-1	TRBJ1-1	few	SAGGLMNTEAF
TRBV5-1	TRBJ2-5	-	ASGGGAGETQY
TRBV20-1	TRBJ2-5	-	GGVGAGEETQY
TRBV15	TRBJ1-1	few	ATSIGGGTEAF
TRBV4-3	TRBJ1-4	-	ASSQGQAFNEKLF
TRBV19	TRBJ2-1	-	ASSMTEYNEQF
TRBV4-3	TRBJ2-1	many	ASSQPGLSYNEQF
TRBV28	TRBJ2-1	many	ASTDSYNEQF
TRBV5-6	TRBJ2-2	-	ASSVDRGATGELF
TRBV5-1	TRBJ2-7	few	ASSLGGQLTSYEQY
TRBV7-9	TRBJ2-1	many	ASSLEGPGRNEQF
TRBV7-8	TRBJ2-7	-	ASSSQGGGGSYEQY
TRBV7-2	TRBJ2-5	-	ASSLSFSGTQY
TRBV5-6	TRBJ1-3	many	ASSGVMGGDSGNTIY
TRBV7-2	TRBJ1-5	-	ASSPSDQPQH
TRBV6-2/TRBV6-3	TRBJ2-3	-	ASSYPRDRNTDTQY
TRBV7-8	TRBJ2-2	-	ASSLGRGGANTGELF
TRBV4-2	TRBJ2-3	many	ASSHSTPGQVTDTQY
TRBV24-1	TRBJ2-1	-	ATSDPLARNEQF
TRBV9	TRBJ2-3	many	ASSPGTISTDTQY
TRBV12-3/TRBV12-4	TRBJ2-5	-	ASSRGRGPETQY
TRBV29-1	TRBJ2-3	many	SAEAFTDTQY
TRBV28	TRBJ2-7	-	ASSYHPAYEQY
TRBV29-1	TRBJ1-5	many	SATLGTGGNQPQH
TRBV6-5	TRBJ2-1	many	ASSYGVFNEQF
TRBV20-1	TRBJ2-1	few	SARDSGFSGRGASYNEQF
TRBV7-8	TRBJ2-5	-	ASSLVVGRQETQY
TRBV15	TRBJ2-3	-	ATSRDPLSDTQY
TRBV28	TRBJ1-2	-	ASSLSQGATRGYT
TRBV11-2	TRBJ2-2	few	ASSLLAGALLGGGELF
TRBV12-3/TRBV12-4	TRBJ1-1	-	ASSLEGRGNTEAF